This T cell receptor (beta chain) is drawn from a study of cytomegalovirus exposure and HLA in healthy donors. Study-wide results and limits: Later work found that TCR association rates differed between HLA loci; DRB1 had the most and HLA-C the fewest. Analysis was performed later, and it showed HLA-associated TCR beta chains to be more clonally expanded than equally common others. CMV serostatus was the sole immune exposure information available.

In regard to this clone: Its antigen is undetermined.

13 Jbeta primers and 60 Vbeta primers were used for the PCR. Sequencing was performed with immunoSEQ multiplex PCR; in TCRdb, only in-frame clones are kept and a portion is missing. The table lists 150,000 to 200,000 clones, about four fifths of them singletons, with 4.9% in the top ten. CDR3 size: 15 residues. CDR1 SNHLY and CDR2 FYNNEI come from the germline V gene. The V and J ends lost 4 bases and 1 base respectively, with 10 bases between them. Donors were nominally healthy when sampled, though unrecorded immune exposures were likely. The chain is built from TRBV2 and TRBJ2-2, with a possible D match to TRBD1 (5 bases). This receptor was obtained from a woman younger than 30 in good health and CMV-seropositive. Sequenced input: PBMCs. The CDR3 DNA sequence: TGTGCCAGCAGTGGCAGGGATTGGAACACCGGGGAGCTGTTTTTT. Translation gives CASSGRDWNTGELFF.